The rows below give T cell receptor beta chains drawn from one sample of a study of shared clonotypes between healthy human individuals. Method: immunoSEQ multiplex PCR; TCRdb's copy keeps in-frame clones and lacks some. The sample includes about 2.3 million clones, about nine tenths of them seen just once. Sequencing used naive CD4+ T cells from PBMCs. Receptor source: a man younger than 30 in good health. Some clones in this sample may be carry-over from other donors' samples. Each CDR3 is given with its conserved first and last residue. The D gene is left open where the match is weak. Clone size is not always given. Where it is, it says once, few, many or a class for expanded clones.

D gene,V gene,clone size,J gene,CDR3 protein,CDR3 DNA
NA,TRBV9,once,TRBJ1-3,CASSVGGEFVSGNTIYF,TGTGCCAGCAGCGTAGGAGGCGAGTTTGTCTCTGGAAACACCATATATTTT
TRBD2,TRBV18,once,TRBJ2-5,CASSPLAGGETQYF,TGTGCCAGCTCACCACTAGCGGGAGGAGAGACCCAGTACTTC
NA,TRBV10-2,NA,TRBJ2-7,CASSESTGFYEQYF,TGCGCCAGCAGTGAGTCGACGGGTTTCTACGAGCAGTACTTC
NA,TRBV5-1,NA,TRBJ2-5,CASSPGAEYQETQYF,TGCGCCAGCAGCCCCGGGGCGGAGTACCAAGAGACCCAGTACTTC
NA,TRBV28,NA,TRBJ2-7,CASSPRGVPYEQYF,TGTGCCAGCAGCCCTAGGGGGGTTCCATACGAGCAGTACTTC
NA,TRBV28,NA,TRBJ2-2,CASSLAGVTGELFF,TGTGCCAGCAGTTTGGCCGGGGTCACCGGGGAGCTGTTTTTT
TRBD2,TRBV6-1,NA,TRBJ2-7,CASSEARTSVAQYF,TGTGCCAGCAGTGAAGCTCGGACTAGCGTAGCGCAGTACTTC
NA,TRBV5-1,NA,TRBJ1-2,CASSLEGMGDYGYTF,TGCGCCAGCAGCTTGGAAGGGATGGGGGACTATGGCTACACCTTC
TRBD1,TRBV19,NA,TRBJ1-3,CASSTNRGGNTIYF,TGTGCCAGTAGCACGAACAGGGGTGGAAACACCATATATTTT
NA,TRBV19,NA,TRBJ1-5,CASSILAAGPQHF,TGTGCCAGTAGTATTCTAGCGGCGGGCCCCCAGCATTTT
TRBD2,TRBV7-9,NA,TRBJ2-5,CASSFAGGETQYF,TGTGCCAGCAGCTTCGCGGGAGGAGAGACCCAGTACTTC
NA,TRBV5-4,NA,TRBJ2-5,CASSFAPGGETQYF,TGTGCCAGCAGCTTCGCCCCCGGGGGAGAGACCCAGTACTTC
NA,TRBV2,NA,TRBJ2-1,CASRTSPVYNEQFF,TGTGCCAGCCGGACATCCCCAGTCTACAATGAGCAGTTCTTC
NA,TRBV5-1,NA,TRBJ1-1,CASSPGPNTEAFF,TGCGCCAGCAGCCCCGGACCGAACACTGAAGCTTTCTTT
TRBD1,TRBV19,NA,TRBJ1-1,CASSDRTGGAGTEAFF,TGTGCCAGTAGTGACCGGACAGGGGGCGCGGGGACTGAAGCTTTCTTT
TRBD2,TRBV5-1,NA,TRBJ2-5,CASSDQGLAGETQYF,TGCGCCAGCAGCGACCAAGGACTAGCAGGGGAGACCCAGTACTTC
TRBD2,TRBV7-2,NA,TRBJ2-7,CASTLAGGVEQYF,TGTGCCAGCACGCTAGCGGGAGGAGTCGAGCAGTACTTC
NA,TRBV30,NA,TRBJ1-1,CAWTRGGPEAFF,TGTGCCTGGACTCGTGGGGGACCTGAAGCTTTCTTT
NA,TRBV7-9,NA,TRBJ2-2,CASSKGGATGELFF,TGTGCCAGCAGCAAGGGCGGGGCCACCGGGGAGCTGTTTTTT
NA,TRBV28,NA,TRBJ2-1,CASSFAGPLFEQFF,TGTGCCAGCAGTTTTGCGGGACCCTTATTTGAGCAGTTCTTC
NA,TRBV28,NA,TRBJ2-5,CASSLARETQYF,TGTGCCAGCAGTTTGGCGAGGGAGACCCAGTACTTC
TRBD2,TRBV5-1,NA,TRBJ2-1,CASSLAGSLNEQFF,TGCGCCAGCAGCTTAGCGGGGTCCCTCAATGAGCAGTTCTTC
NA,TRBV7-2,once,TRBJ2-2,CASSPVGGAGELFF,TGTGCCAGCAGTCCAGTGGGGGGCGCCGGGGAGCTGTTTTTT